This T cell receptor beta chain comes out of a study of beta chain features in type 1 diabetes. Study conclusions and caveats: Overrepresentation of cells with high TCR expression could result from cDNA sequencing. People with Type 1 diabetes carried modestly yet significantly shorter TCRB CDR3s in all four CD4+ subsets. PCR might favor shorter templates, equally in patients and controls.

In this sample, this clone turned up a few times. As yet, its antigen is unknown. What was sequenced were expressed TCRB transcripts, since all of the isolated RNA had been reverse transcribed. Produced via immunoSEQ multiplex PCR; TCRdb's table is partial and in-frame only. The sample gives some 350,000 clones, roughly 13% of which show up once; about 0.015% is in the top ten. Sorted CD4+ subsets: naive, central memory, regulatory, stem cell-like memory (CD45RO/CCR7/CD25/CD127/CD95/CD27 panel). Sorting gave populations that all exceeded 95% purity. Trimming cost V 4 bases and J 7 bases; bases outside gene matches: 7. The germline CDR1 and CDR2 sequences are SGDLS and YYNGEE. CDR3 length equals 13 residues.

The chain uses TRBV9 and TRBJ2-7; 8 bases match TRBD2. The source material was naive CD4+ T cells from blood. The receptor was isolated from a woman younger than 35 with type 1 diabetes. CDR3 nucleotide sequence: TGTGCCAGCAGCCCCCGACTAGCGAGAGAGCAGTACTTC. Translation: CASSPRLAREQYF.